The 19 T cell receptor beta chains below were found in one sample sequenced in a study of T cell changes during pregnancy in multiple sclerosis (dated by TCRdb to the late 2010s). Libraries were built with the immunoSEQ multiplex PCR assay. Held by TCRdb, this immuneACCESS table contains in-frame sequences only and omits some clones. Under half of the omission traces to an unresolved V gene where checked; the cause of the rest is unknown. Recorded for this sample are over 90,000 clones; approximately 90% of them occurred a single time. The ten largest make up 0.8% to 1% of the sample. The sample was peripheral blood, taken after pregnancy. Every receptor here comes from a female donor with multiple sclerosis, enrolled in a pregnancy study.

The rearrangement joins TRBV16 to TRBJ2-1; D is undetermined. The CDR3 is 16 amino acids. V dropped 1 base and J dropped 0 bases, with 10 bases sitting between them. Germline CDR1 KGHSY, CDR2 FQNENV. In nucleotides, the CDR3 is TGTGCCAGCAGCCAATTGCAGGCGAGCTCCTACAATGAGCAGTTCTTC. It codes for CASSQLQASSYNEQFF. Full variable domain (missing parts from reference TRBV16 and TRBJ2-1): GEEVAQTPKHLVRGEGQKAKLYCAPIKGHSYVFWYQQVLKNEFKFLISFQNENVFDETGMPKERFSAKCLPNSPCSLEIQATKLEDSAVYFCASSQLQASSYNEQFFGPGTRLTVL.

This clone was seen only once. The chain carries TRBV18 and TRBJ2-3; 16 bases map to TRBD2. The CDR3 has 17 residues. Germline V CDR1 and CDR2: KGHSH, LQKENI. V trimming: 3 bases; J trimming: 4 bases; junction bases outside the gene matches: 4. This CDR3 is CASSPGLAGGPADTQYF. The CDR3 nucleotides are TGTGCCAGCTCACCGGGACTAGCGGGGGGGCCCGCAGATACGCAGTATTTT.

In DNA, the CDR3 is TGTGCCAGCTCATCGAACGGACTGCTCACCGGGGAGCTGTTTTTT. Amino acid sequence: CASSSNGLLTGELFF. This chain joins TRBV18 and TRBJ2-2; D may be TRBD2 (5 bases). Germline CDR1 KGHSH, CDR2 LQKENI. The V end was cut by 5 bases, the J end by 4 bases, with 14 bases between. CDR3 length: 15 amino acids.

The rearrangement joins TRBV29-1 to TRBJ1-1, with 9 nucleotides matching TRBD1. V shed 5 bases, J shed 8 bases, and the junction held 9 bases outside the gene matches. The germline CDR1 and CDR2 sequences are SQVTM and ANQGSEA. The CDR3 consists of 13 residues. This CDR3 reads CSVSTGGLGEAFF. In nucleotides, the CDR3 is TGCAGCGTTTCGACAGGGGGACTTGGGGAAGCTTTCTTT.

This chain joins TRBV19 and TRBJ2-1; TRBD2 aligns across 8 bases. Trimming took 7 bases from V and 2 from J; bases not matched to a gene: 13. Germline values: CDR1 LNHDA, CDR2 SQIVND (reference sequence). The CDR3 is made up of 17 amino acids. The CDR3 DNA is TGTGCCAGTAAAAAAACCTTTAGCGGGATAGCCTACAATGAGCAGTTCTTC. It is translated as CASKKTFSGIAYNEQFF. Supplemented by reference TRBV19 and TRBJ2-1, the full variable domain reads DGGITQSPKYLFRKEGQNVTLSCEQNLNHDAMYWYRQDPGQGLRLIYYSQIVNDFQKGDIAEGYSVSREKKESFPLTVTSAQKNPTAFYLCASKKTFSGIAYNEQFFGPGTRLTVL.

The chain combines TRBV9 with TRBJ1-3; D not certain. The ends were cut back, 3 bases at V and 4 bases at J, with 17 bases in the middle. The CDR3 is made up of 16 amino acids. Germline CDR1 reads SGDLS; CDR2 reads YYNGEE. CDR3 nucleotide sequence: TGTGCCAGCAGCGCATACTCGACTGATACGGGAAACACCATATATTTT. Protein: CASSAYSTDTGNTIYF.

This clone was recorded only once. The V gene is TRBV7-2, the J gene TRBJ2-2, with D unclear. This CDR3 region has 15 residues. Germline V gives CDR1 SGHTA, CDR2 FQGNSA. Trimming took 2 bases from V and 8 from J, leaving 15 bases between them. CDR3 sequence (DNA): TGTGCCAGCAGCTTAAACTCTAGGAGTGGAGGGGAGCTGTTTTTT. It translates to CASSLNSRSGGELFF.

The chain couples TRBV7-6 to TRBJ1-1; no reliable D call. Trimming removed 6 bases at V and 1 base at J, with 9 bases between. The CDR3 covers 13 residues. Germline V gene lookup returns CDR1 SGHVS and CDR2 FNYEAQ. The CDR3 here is CASSLSKNTEAFF. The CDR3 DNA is TGTGCCAGCAGTCTCAGTAAGAACACTGAAGCTTTCTTT.

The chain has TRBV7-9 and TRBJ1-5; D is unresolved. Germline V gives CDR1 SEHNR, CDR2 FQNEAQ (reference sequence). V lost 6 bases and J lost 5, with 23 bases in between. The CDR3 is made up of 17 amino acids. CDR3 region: CASSPMSAGGSHQPQHF. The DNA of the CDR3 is TGTGCCAGCAGTCCTATGAGTGCCGGCGGCAGTCATCAGCCCCAGCATTTT.

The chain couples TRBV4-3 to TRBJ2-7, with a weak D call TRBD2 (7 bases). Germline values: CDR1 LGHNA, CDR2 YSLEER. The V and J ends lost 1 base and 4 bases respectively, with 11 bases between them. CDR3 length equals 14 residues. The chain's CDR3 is CASSQARGGYEQYF. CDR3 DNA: TGCGCCAGCAGCCAAGCTAGGGGGGGTTACGAGCAGTACTTC.

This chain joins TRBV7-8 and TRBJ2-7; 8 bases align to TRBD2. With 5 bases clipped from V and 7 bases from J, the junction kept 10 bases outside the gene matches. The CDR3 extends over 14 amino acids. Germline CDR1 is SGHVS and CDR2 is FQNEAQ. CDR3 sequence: CASSPPGGLVEQYF. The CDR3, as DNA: TGTGCCAGCAGCCCACCGGGAGGGCTCGTTGAGCAGTACTTC.

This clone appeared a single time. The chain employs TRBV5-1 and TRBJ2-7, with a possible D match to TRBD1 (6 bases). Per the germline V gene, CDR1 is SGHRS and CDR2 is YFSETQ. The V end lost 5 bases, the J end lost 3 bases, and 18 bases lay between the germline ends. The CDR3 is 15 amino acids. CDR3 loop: CASRLLAGASYEQYF. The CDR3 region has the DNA TGCGCCAGCAGGCTGTTGGCAGGGGCAAGCTACGAGCAGTACTTC.

This CDR3 reads CASSPAGGLYTGELFF. The DNA for the CDR3 is TGCGCCAGCAGCCCCGCGGGGGGCCTGTACACCGGGGAGCTGTTTTTT. This chain connects TRBV5-1 to TRBJ2-2; 8 bases fit TRBD2. This CDR3 spans 16 amino acids. V shed 4 bases and J 3 bases; nucleotides not matched to a gene: 8. CDR1 is SGHRS, CDR2 YFSETQ, per germline. The complete variable domain, with remaining parts taken from reference TRBV5-1 and TRBJ2-2, reads KAGVTQTPRYLIKTRGQQVTLSCSPISGHRSVSWYQQTPGQGLQFLFEYFSETQRNKGNFPGRFSGRQFSNSRSEMNVSTLELGDSALYLCASSPAGGLYTGELFFGEGSRLTVL.

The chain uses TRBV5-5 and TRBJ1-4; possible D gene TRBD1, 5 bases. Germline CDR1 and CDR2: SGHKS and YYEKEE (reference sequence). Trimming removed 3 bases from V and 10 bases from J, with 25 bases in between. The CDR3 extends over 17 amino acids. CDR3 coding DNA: TGTGCCAGCAGCTCCGGTGTAATAGGGGCTCGGACCGTAAAACTGTTTTTT. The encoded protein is CASSSGVIGARTVKLFF.

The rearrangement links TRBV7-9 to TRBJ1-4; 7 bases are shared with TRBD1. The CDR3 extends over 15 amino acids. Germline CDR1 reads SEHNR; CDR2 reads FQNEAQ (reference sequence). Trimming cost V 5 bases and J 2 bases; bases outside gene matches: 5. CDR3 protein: CASSRRQGTNEKLFF. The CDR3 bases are TGTGCCAGCAGCCGAAGACAGGGCACTAATGAAAAACTGTTTTTT.

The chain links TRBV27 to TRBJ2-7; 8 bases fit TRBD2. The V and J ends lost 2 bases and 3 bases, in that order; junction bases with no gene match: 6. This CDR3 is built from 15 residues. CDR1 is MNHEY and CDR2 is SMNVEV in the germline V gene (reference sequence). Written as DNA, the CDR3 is TGTGCCAGCAGTTTAGTTGGTAGCGGGGACTACGAGCAGTACTTC. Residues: CASSLVGSGDYEQYF.

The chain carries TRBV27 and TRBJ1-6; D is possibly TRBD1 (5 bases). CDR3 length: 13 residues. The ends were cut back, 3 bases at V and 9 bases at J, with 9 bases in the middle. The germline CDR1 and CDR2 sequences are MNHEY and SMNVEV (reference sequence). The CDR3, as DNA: TGTGCCAGCAGTTTCGTTAGGGGTTCACCCCTCCACTTT. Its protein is CASSFVRGSPLHF.

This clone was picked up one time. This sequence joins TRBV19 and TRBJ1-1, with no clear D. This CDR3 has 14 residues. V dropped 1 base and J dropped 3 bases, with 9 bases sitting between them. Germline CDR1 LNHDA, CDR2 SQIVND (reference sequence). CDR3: CASSIVVQYTEAFF. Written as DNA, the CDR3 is TGTGCCAGTAGTATAGTAGTACAGTACACTGAAGCTTTCTTT.

The CDR3 coding sequence is TGCGCCAGCAGACAGAATACCCGTCTAAATGAGCAGTTCTTC. This gives the protein CASRQNTRLNEQFF. The V call is TRBV5-1, the J call TRBJ2-1; D uncertain. The CDR3 runs to 14 residues. Per the germline V gene, CDR1 is SGHRS and CDR2 is YFSETQ. Trimming took off 5 bases at V and 7 bases at J, with 16 bases between the two ends.